This T cell receptor (beta chain) emerged from a study of post-analysis software for immune sequencing data. Study details: There were relapsing-remitting, secondary progressive and progressive-relapsing multiple sclerosis among the disease courses included.

Study-wide points: Five or six TRBV segments, TRBV5-6, TRBV5-1 and TRBV20-1 among them, were found more frequent in patients than controls.

Germline V gives CDR1 MGHRA, CDR2 YSYEKL. The CDR3 contains 17 residues. The germline V and J ends were trimmed by 0 bases and 8 bases, with 19 bases remaining between them. With regard to this clonotype: Its antigen is unidentified.

The authors incorporated unique molecular identifiers into the TCR beta cDNA libraries. TCRdb re-derived calls from the PCR reads in MiXCR, one entry per CDR3 protein. The sample lists about 800,000 distinct CDR3 sequences; 25% to 30% were seen once. The sequence was collected from a girl between 10 and 17 years old with multiple sclerosis. Sequencing was performed on blood. The chain joins TRBV4-1 to TRBJ1-4, with D possibly TRBD1 on 5 matching bases. The CDR3 is CASSQDGADPGGEKLFF. For the CDR3, the DNA is TGCGCCAGCAGCCAAGATGGAGCAGACCCGGGGGGGGAAAAACTGTTTTTT.